A selection of T cell receptor beta chains follows, all from one sample in a study of monozygotic twins with inflammatory bowel disease. TCRdb reprocessed the 5' RACE reads, with one entry per CDR3 protein and no DNA. The sample spans approximately 390,000 distinct CDR3 sequences; the ten largest clones claim 2.4%. Sequenced: blood. These receptors came from a human donor with ulcerative colitis or Crohn's disease, or a healthy co-twin of an affected twin (not recorded which). The CDR3 runs from the conserved cysteine through the conserved F or W. The order of the fields is V gene, J gene, CDR3 protein.

TRBV27	TRBJ1-5	CASSFQGQPQHF
TRBV20-1	TRBJ1-6	CSAERDTRESPLHF
TRBV29-1	TRBJ2-2	CSATRMDVTGELFF
TRBV18	TRBJ1-1	CASSPQKGMNTEAFF
TRBV5-4	TRBJ2-5	CASSLGGSLRRGETQYF
TRBV12-3/TRBV12-4	TRBJ2-7	CASSFSSSKRQGAIEQYF
TRBV9	TRBJ2-7	CASSVVTSGFYEQYF
TRBV7-9	TRBJ1-2	CASSPRVTDIYGYTF
TRBV9	TRBJ1-2	CASSLPGYGYTF
TRBV7-2	TRBJ2-7	CASGGAGYEQYF